Shown below are 26 T cell receptor beta chains from a single sample sequenced in a study of blood T cell repertoires in COVID-19. Data came from immunoSEQ multiplex PCR; TCRdb stores just in-frame clones and leaves some out. The sample includes approximately 120,000 clones, 88% of them seen just once. The sequencing input was peripheral blood. Source of these receptors: a human donor in a cohort sampled during active COVID-19.

CDR3 sequence reads: CASSQLALAGDYEQYF. The CDR3 DNA sequence: TGTGCCAGCAGCCAACTTGCCCTAGCGGGAGACTACGAGCAGTACTTC. V is TRBV27 and J is TRBJ2-7; TRBD2 matches 10 bases. CDR1 and CDR2 (germline): MNHEY, SMNVEV (reference sequence). The CDR3 spans 16 residues. The ends lost 6 bases at V and 3 bases at J; junction bases unmatched: 11.

This chain joins TRBV2 and TRBJ2-3; perhaps TRBD2 as D (7 bases). Trimming left V 3 bases short and J 6 bases short, with 16 bases between. Germline V gene lookup returns CDR1 SNHLY and CDR2 FYNNEI. This CDR3 is built from 15 residues. The CDR3 is CASSDSGGLADTQYF. The CDR3 nucleotides read TGTGCCAGCAGTGATTCGGGGGGCTTGGCCGATACGCAGTATTTT. Using reference TRBV2 and TRBJ2-3 for the parts outside the CDR3, the full variable domain is EPEVTQTPSHQVTQMGQEVILRCVPISNHLYFYWYRQILGQKVEFLVSFYNNEISEKSEIFDDQFSVERPDGSNFTLKIRSTKLEDSAMYFCASSDSGGLADTQYFGPGTRLTVL.

This chain links TRBV6-2 or TRBV6-3 with TRBJ1-4, with TRBD1 as a possible D gene (6 bases). V was shortened by 6 bases and J by 2 bases, with 10 bases between the two germline ends. The CDR3 has 14 amino acids. Germline-derived CDR1 and CDR2 are MNHEY and SVGEGT. CDR3 coding DNA: TGTGCCAGCAGCCCGGGGGCGACTAATGAAAAACTGTTTTTT. Translated: CASSPGATNEKLFF.

This chain uses TRBV28 with TRBJ2-5; 7 bases map to TRBD1. Germline loops: CDR1 MDHEN, CDR2 SYDVKM. The CDR3 sequence is 14 residues long. V lost 4 bases and J lost 5; bases outside the gene matches: 7. In nucleotides, the CDR3 is TGTGCCAGCAGTTCGCGACAGGGCCGCGAGACCCAGTACTTC. Its translation is CASSSRQGRETQYF.

The chain combines TRBV5-4 with TRBJ2-5; 8 nucleotides align to TRBD1. The CDR3 consists of 17 residues. V lost 5 bases to trimming and J lost 0 bases; unmatched junction nucleotides: 12. Germline-derived CDR1 and CDR2 are SGHNT and YYREEE (reference sequence). CDR3 nucleotide sequence: TGTGCCAGCAGTGGGCAGGGGGCCCTTACGTACCAAGAGACCCAGTACTTC. Protein product: CASSGQGALTYQETQYF.

The chain uses TRBV18 and TRBJ1-1; D is ambiguous. The CDR3 length is 14 residues. In germline, CDR1 is KGHSH, CDR2 LQKENI. The V end was cut by 1 base, the J end by 1 base, with 7 bases between. The CDR3, as DNA: TGTGCCAGCTCACCACAGTTACAGAACACTGAAGCTTTCTTT. It translates to CASSPQLQNTEAFF. Complete variable domain (other parts from reference TRBV18 and TRBJ1-1): NAGVMQNPRHLVRRRGQEARLRCSPMKGHSHVYWYRQLPEEGLKFMVYLQKENIIDESGMPKERFSAEFPKEGPSILRIQQVVRGDSAAYFCASSPQLQNTEAFFGQGTRLTVV.

This clone was found once. This chain joins TRBV15 and TRBJ2-1, with 10 positions matching TRBD2. This CDR3 has 16 residues. J was trimmed by 8 bases and V by 3 bases; bases with no gene match: 10. Germline V gives CDR1 LNHNV, CDR2 YYDKDF (reference sequence). As DNA, the CDR3 is TGTGCCACCAGCAGGGCACCTAGCGGGAGTTCCGATGAGCAGTTCTTC. It is translated as CATSRAPSGSSDEQFF.

This clone was seen only once. J is TRBJ1-1 and V is TRBV10-3, with TRBD1 matching 10 bases. The CDR3 runs 16 residues. Germline V gene sequence: CDR1 ENHRY, CDR2 SYGVKD. Trimming at V came to 4 bases and at J to 4 bases, leaving 9 bases not matched to a gene. As DNA, the CDR3 is TGTGCCATCAGTGCGTCACAGGACAGGGGGGGCACTGAAGCTTTCTTT. Translation gives CAISASQDRGGTEAFF.

Points on this clone: This sample also contains other DNA sequences that code for the same CDR3. The gene calls are TRBV3-1 (or the pseudogene TRBV3-2) and TRBJ2-7; D might be TRBD2 (5 bases). The CDR3 contains 17 residues. Trimming cost V 1 base and J 0 bases, with 16 bases left between them. Germline-derived CDR1 and CDR2 are LGHDT and YNNKEL (reference sequence). CDR3 sequence (DNA): TGTGCCAGCAGCCAAGTCGGCAGCGGAAGGAGCTCCTACGAGCAGTACTTC. It codes for CASSQVGSGRSSYEQYF.

The DNA for the CDR3 is TGTGCCAGCAGTTACTCAAAGGGCGGGAGTGAGCAGTTCTTC. Translating it yields CASSYSKGGSEQFF. The rearrangement links TRBV6-5 to TRBJ2-1; 7 bases line up with TRBD2. Trimming cost V 0 bases and J 9 bases; bases outside gene matches: 5. This CDR3 has 14 residues. The germline gives CDR1 MNHEY, CDR2 SVGAGI.

V is TRBV5-8 and J is TRBJ1-4; D is unresolved. V was pared by 4 bases and J by 0 bases, with 13 bases between. The CDR3 length is 16 residues. Per the germline V gene, CDR1 is SGHTS and CDR2 is YDEGEE. The CDR3 nucleotides read TGTGCCAGCAGCCTACCAGCGTGGGCAACTAATGAAAAACTGTTTTTT. This gives the protein CASSLPAWATNEKLFF.

V usage is TRBV28 and J usage is TRBJ1-1, with D unclear. The CDR3 is 13 residues long. V was clipped by 10 bases and J by 6 bases, with 18 bases between them. Germline V gene lookup returns CDR1 MDHEN and CDR2 SYDVKM. The CDR3 region is CATRRGGKAEAFF. The CDR3, as DNA: TGTGCCACCCGGCGGGGAGGAAAGGCTGAAGCTTTCTTT.

The J gene is TRBJ1-1, the V gene TRBV7-6; 10 nucleotides agree with TRBD1. The trim removed 5 bases at V and 0 bases at J, leaving 12 bases unmatched. The germline gives CDR1 SGHVS, CDR2 FNYEAQ. The CDR3 loop spans 18 amino acids. The CDR3 sequence is CASSVEDRGAGVNTEAFF. As DNA, the CDR3 is TGTGCCAGCAGCGTTGAGGACAGGGGGGCGGGCGTGAACACTGAAGCTTTCTTT.

The V and J genes are TRBV7-8 and TRBJ1-2, with D hard to call. The CDR3 consists of 15 residues. Germline CDR1 SGHVS, CDR2 FQNEAQ. Trimming pared 5 bases from V and 2 bases from J, leaving 15 bases between. CDR3 DNA: TGTGCCAGCAGCCCAGGAGGCAGCTTGAACTATGGCTACACCTTC. The encoded protein is CASSPGGSLNYGYTF.

The chain recombines TRBV28 with TRBJ2-3, with a tentative D call TRBD2 (5 bases). Trimming left V 5 bases short and J 2 bases short, with 17 bases between. Germline V gene lookup returns CDR1 MDHEN and CDR2 SYDVKM. The CDR3 is 16 amino acids. The CDR3: CASSPSGSGHTDTQYF. The DNA of the CDR3 is TGTGCCAGCAGTCCCAGTGGCAGCGGCCACACAGATACGCAGTATTTT.

This clone was counted a single time. This chain joins TRBV6-5 and TRBJ2-5, with 7 bases lining up with TRBD2. In germline, CDR1 is MNHEY, CDR2 SVGAGI. There are 14 residues in the CDR3. Trimming at V came to 6 bases and at J to 5 bases, leaving 9 bases not matched to a gene. The CDR3, as DNA: TGTGCCAGCAGACCTCCGGGGGGTCGGGAGACCCAGTACTTC. As protein: CASRPPGGRETQYF.

This clone was seen once. The chain links TRBV5-4 to TRBJ2-3; 10 nucleotides line up with TRBD2. CDR1 SGHNT and CDR2 YYREEE come from the germline V gene (reference sequence). Trimming took 2 bases from V and 3 from J; bases not matched to a gene: 3. CDR3 length equals 15 residues. The DNA for the CDR3 is TGTGCCAGCAGCTTCGAACTAGCGGGGACAGATACGCAGTATTTT. Residues: CASSFELAGTDTQYF.

This sequence joins TRBV7-8 and TRBJ1-1; no clear D gene. V lost 0 bases, J lost 0 bases, and 17 bases lay in between. The CDR3 loop spans 18 amino acids. CDR1 is SGHVS, CDR2 FQNEAQ, per germline. The CDR3 region is CASSLARRFAGLNTEAFF. The CDR3 nucleotides are TGTGCCAGCAGCTTAGCGCGAAGATTTGCGGGGTTGAACACTGAAGCTTTCTTT.

The chain carries TRBV5-1 and TRBJ2-1; 9 nucleotides agree with TRBD2. The CDR3 is 16 amino acids. CDR1 and CDR2 (germline): SGHRS, YFSETQ. V dropped 2 bases and J dropped 5; count of bases not matched to a gene: 8. Here the CDR3 reads CASSFKRLAGNNEQFF. For the CDR3, the DNA is TGCGCCAGCAGCTTTAAGCGGCTAGCGGGGAACAATGAGCAGTTCTTC.

This chain joins TRBV7-9 and TRBJ2-6; 13 nucleotides match TRBD2. Trimming cost V 5 bases and J 3 bases; bases outside gene matches: 4. The CDR3 spans 17 residues. The germline V gene encodes CDR1 SEHNR and CDR2 FQNEAQ (reference sequence). The CDR3 loop is CASSLTSGRFGANVLTF. In nucleotides, the CDR3 is TGTGCCAGCAGCCTGACTAGCGGGAGGTTTGGGGCCAACGTCCTGACTTTC.

The chain couples TRBV5-1 to TRBJ1-5; 8 nucleotides match TRBD1. V gave up 4 bases and J gave up 5 bases; unmatched junction bases: 8. The CDR3 is made up of 15 amino acids. The germline CDR1 and CDR2 sequences are SGHRS and YFSETQ. The CDR3 reads CASSPSTGVYQPQHF. CDR3 sequence (DNA): TGCGCCAGCAGCCCCTCGACAGGGGTTTATCAGCCCCAGCATTTT.

The CDR3 coding sequence is TGTGCCAGTAGTATAGGTCGGGACACAGGCCCAAACACTGAAGCTTTCTTT. Encoded protein: CASSIGRDTGPNTEAFF. The genes are TRBV19 and TRBJ1-1, with TRBD1 as a possible D gene (6 bases). CDR1 is LNHDA, CDR2 SQIVND, per germline (reference sequence). The CDR3 consists of 17 residues. The V end lost 1 base, the J end lost 2 bases, and 17 bases lay between the germline ends.

The V and J genes are TRBV28 and TRBJ2-5, with a tentative D call TRBD2 (6 bases). Germline CDR1 reads MDHEN; CDR2 reads SYDVKM. Trimming left V 5 bases short and J 2 bases short, with 15 bases between. CDR3 length: 15 amino acids. DNA of the CDR3: TGTGCCAGCAGTATAACCCGGGACTCTCAAGAGACCCAGTACTTC. This sequence encodes CASSITRDSQETQYF.

J is TRBJ2-7 and V is TRBV6-2 or TRBV6-3; weak D call: TRBD1 (6 bases). V was pared by 5 bases and J by 7 bases, with 12 bases between. The CDR3 is 12 amino acids. CDR1 and CDR2 from the germline V gene are MNHEY and SVGEGT. CDR3 protein: CASSHGTWEQYF. The CDR3, as DNA: TGTGCCAGCAGTCACGGGACATGGGAGCAGTACTTC.

This clone was counted a single time. The chain carries TRBV15 and TRBJ2-3, with a weak D call TRBD2 (5 bases). The length of the CDR3 is 13 residues. Germline CDR1 LNHNV, CDR2 YYDKDF (reference sequence). Deletions cut 5 bases from V and 7 bases from J, with 13 bases between. CDR3 DNA sequence: TGTGCCACCAGCTCACGGACTGGGTATACGCAGTATTTT. Its protein is CATSSRTGYTQYF.

This clone was seen only a few times. This chain links TRBV6-5 with TRBJ2-1; TRBD2 aligns across 7 bases. Germline CDR1 MNHEY, CDR2 SVGAGI. The CDR3 totals 15 residues. Trimming removed 7 bases from V and 5 bases from J; junction bases left unmatched: 11. CDR3 DNA sequence: TGTGCCAGCAACGACCTCGGGGGGTTCAACAATGAGCAGTTCTTC. It encodes CASNDLGGFNNEQFF.